These 9 T cell receptor beta chains came from one sample sequenced in a study of T-cell reconstitution after alpha-beta-depleted transplantation in children. Unique molecular identifiers were used in preparing the TCRbeta library. TCRdb fed the PCR reads into MiXCR, producing one record per CDR3 protein. The data contain hundreds of thousands of distinct CDR3 sequences, around a sixth of them singletons. The sequencing here drew on PBMCs from the stem cell graft donor, taken from the stem cell graft. The receptors stem from a human donor who donated a stem cell graft to a child with acute myeloid leukemia.

The gene calls are TRBV5-1 and TRBJ2-2; D gene ambiguous. The germline CDR1 and CDR2 sequences are SGHRS and YFSETQ. The CDR3 loop spans 15 amino acids. Trimming shortened V by 3 bases and J by 7 bases, and 16 bases separated the two germline ends. The CDR3 is CASSSGPGVDGELFF. The CDR3 bases are TGCGCCAGCAGCTCCGGACCCGGTGTGGACGGGGAGCTGTTTTTT.

This clonotype came up a few times. The J gene is TRBJ2-2, the V gene TRBV5-4; 9 nucleotides agree with TRBD2. Germline-derived CDR1 and CDR2 are SGHNT and YYREEE (reference sequence). Trimming at V came to 0 bases and at J to 6 bases, leaving 3 bases not matched to a gene. The CDR3 sequence is 15 residues long. This CDR3 is CASSLASGAAGELFF. CDR3 bases: TGTGCCAGCAGCTTGGCTAGCGGGGCTGCCGGGGAGCTGTTTTTT.

This clonotype was seen repeatedly, ten times or more. The rearrangement joins TRBV20-1 to TRBJ2-1; D unresolved. The CDR3 runs to 13 residues. Deletions cut 1 base from V and 5 bases from J, with 9 bases between. Per germline, CDR1 DFQATT and CDR2 SNEGSKA (reference sequence). DNA of the CDR3: TGCAGTGCTAGAGCCGGCTGGAACAATGAGCAGTTCTTC. Translating it yields CSARAGWNNEQFF.

This chain joins TRBV12-3 or TRBV12-4 and TRBJ2-5; 9 nucleotides line up with TRBD2. V trimming: 7 bases; J trimming: 5 bases; junction bases outside the gene matches: 14. CDR3 size: 16 residues. The CDR3: CASIYGRRGGRETQYF. CDR3 nucleotide sequence: TGTGCCAGCATTTATGGCAGGCGGGGGGGCCGGGAGACCCAGTACTTC.

The table lists this clonotype with a few counts. J is TRBJ2-1 and V is TRBV7-8, with 10 bases that match TRBD2. Looked up from germline, CDR1 is SGHVS and CDR2 is FQNEAQ. The V and J ends lost 2 bases and 5 bases, in that order; junction bases with no gene match: 6. The CDR3 covers 16 residues. CDR3 in amino acids: CASSLYSGGSDNEQFF. The CDR3 region has the DNA TGTGCCAGCAGCTTATATAGCGGGGGGTCGGACAATGAGCAGTTCTTC.

V and J are TRBV20-1 and TRBJ2-7, with 7 bases that match TRBD2. Germline lookup yields CDR1 DFQATT and CDR2 SNEGSKA (reference sequence). V shed 0 bases, J shed 3 bases, and the junction held 8 bases outside the gene matches. This CDR3 has 15 residues. The CDR3 nucleotides are TGCAGTGCTAGAGAGTGGGACTATGAAGTCTACGAGCAGTACTTC. Protein sequence: CSAREWDYEVYEQYF.

As for this clonotype: A much larger clone lies one base from this, so it may be a read error. CDR3 residues: CSAYSGTEAFF. As DNA, the CDR3 is TGCAGCGCCTACTCGGGCACGGAAGCTTTCTTT. The chain is built from TRBV29-1 and TRBJ1-1; D ambiguous. Germline values: CDR1 SQVTM, CDR2 ANQGSEA. The CDR3 extends over 11 amino acids. The germline V and J ends were trimmed by 7 bases and 8 bases, with 14 bases remaining between them.

This clonotype was observed a few times. This chain uses TRBV5-1 with TRBJ2-5; D call uncertain. Trimming cost V 2 bases and J 1 base, with 12 bases left between them. CDR1 is SGHRS, CDR2 YFSETQ, per germline. The CDR3 extends over 15 amino acids. The CDR3 here is CASSLSSSPQETQYF. In DNA form, the CDR3 reads TGCGCCAGCAGCTTAAGTTCCAGCCCCCAAGAGACCCAGTACTTC.

The rearrangement joins TRBV20-1 to TRBJ1-5; D gene ambiguous. This CDR3 spans 12 amino acids. Trimming left V 4 bases short and J 4 bases short, with 8 bases between. Germline values: CDR1 DFQATT, CDR2 SNEGSKA (reference sequence). CDR3 bases: TGCAGTGCTATGAGGCCGAATCAGCCCCAGCATTTT. Translated, it gives CSAMRPNQPQHF.